Below are 13 T cell receptor beta chains sequenced from a single sample in a study of T cell responses to AZD1222 COVID-19 vaccine (TCRdb year 2021). This specimen's time point label, interpreted: about 28 days (+/-7) after the second vaccine dose. The method was the immunoSEQ multiplex PCR assay. The immuneACCESS repertoire file appears here via TCRdb, limited to in-frame rearrangements. These files lack a portion of the clones; in checked studies, under half of the deficit traces to unresolved V genes, and the cause of the others is not known. Across this sample there are some 200,000 clones, with roughly 92% seen only once. Of the sample, 3% to 3.5% falls within the top ten clones. The sequencing used peripheral blood, collected 28 days after the second AZD1222 dose. The receptors were sampled from an adult who received the AZD1222 COVID-19 vaccine.

The chain has TRBV19 and TRBJ2-3; possible D gene TRBD2, 6 bases. V was trimmed by 0 bases and J by 3 bases, leaving 13 bases between them. There are 16 residues in the CDR3. Germline V CDR1 and CDR2: LNHDA, SQIVND (reference sequence). The CDR3 sequence is CASSIDRYGGTDTQYF. CDR3 sequence (DNA): TGTGCCAGTAGTATAGATCGATATGGAGGGACAGATACGCAGTATTTT.

The rearrangement joins TRBV30 to TRBJ2-4, with 7 bases fitting TRBD2. The CDR3 contains 12 residues. Per the germline V gene, CDR1 is GTSNPN and CDR2 is SVGIG (reference sequence). V lost 2 bases and J lost 11; bases outside the gene matches: 6. CDR3 in amino acids: CAWSRLAGLQYF. CDR3 in DNA: TGTGCCTGGAGTCGACTAGCCGGTCTTCAGTACTTC.

This clone was detected once. This chain's CDR3 is CATSDDGDSPLHF. CDR3 DNA sequence: TGTGCCACCTCGGACGACGGGGATTCACCCCTCCACTTT. This rearrangement joins TRBV6-5 to TRBJ1-6; no clear D. Germline values: CDR1 MNHEY, CDR2 SVGAGI. With 10 bases removed from V and 8 bases from J, the gap between germline ends came to 15 bases. The CDR3 has 13 residues.

The rearrangement links TRBV7-9 to TRBJ2-5; no reliable D call. Germline loops: CDR1 SEHNR, CDR2 FQNEAQ (reference sequence). The CDR3 is 11 residues long. The V gene lost 4 bases and the J gene lost 1 base, with 1 base spanning the gap. CDR3 DNA: TGTGCCAGCAGCTCCCAAGAGACCCAGTACTTC. Translated, it gives CASSSQETQYF.

J is TRBJ1-5 and V is TRBV27, with 7 bases fitting TRBD1. The J segment lost 4 bases and the V segment lost 5 bases, leaving 5 bases of the junction unmatched. Germline CDR1 reads MNHEY; CDR2 reads SMNVEV (reference sequence). CDR3 length equals 14 residues. In DNA, the CDR3 is TGTGCCAGCAGTCGGCTGGGACAGAATCAGCCCCAGCATTTT. Amino acid sequence: CASSRLGQNQPQHF.

This sequence joins TRBV19 and TRBJ1-2, with 9 bases aligning to TRBD1. Germline CDR1 is LNHDA and CDR2 is SQIVND (reference sequence). There are 15 residues in the CDR3. V gave up 7 bases and J gave up 7 bases; unmatched junction bases: 13. The CDR3 DNA is TGTGCCAGTAACCAGAGGGACAGGGTGTTTGGTGGCTACACCTTC. It translates to CASNQRDRVFGGYTF.

The genes are TRBV2 and TRBJ2-3, with D hard to call. Trimming shortened V by 7 bases and J by 0 bases, and 11 bases separated the two germline ends. The length of the CDR3 is 14 residues. Germline loops: CDR1 SNHLY, CDR2 FYNNEI. The CDR3 loop is CASTFLTSTDTQYF. In DNA form, the CDR3 reads TGTGCCAGCACTTTCCTTACTAGCACAGATACGCAGTATTTT.

The chain employs TRBV7-3 and TRBJ2-1; perhaps D is TRBD1 or TRBD2 (5 bases each). Per the germline V gene, CDR1 is SGHTA and CDR2 is FQGTGA. This CDR3 is 16 amino acids long. V lost 1 base to trimming and J lost 0 bases, with 10 bases between them. The CDR3 DNA sequence: TGTGCCAGCAGCTTAAGAGGGGCAAGCTCCTACAATGAGCAGTTCTTC. Protein: CASSLRGASSYNEQFF.

This clone was counted between two and nine times. The V call is TRBV5-4, the J call TRBJ1-2, with D uncertain. The CDR3 is 13 residues long. The ends were cut back, 4 bases at V and 9 bases at J, with 16 bases in the middle. From germline, CDR1 is SGHNT and CDR2 YYREEE (reference sequence). The CDR3 here is CASSLNSGWSYTF. CDR3 DNA: TGTGCCAGCAGCCTTAATTCCGGCTGGAGCTACACCTTC.

The CDR3 DNA reads TGTGCCAGCAGACACCGGGAGAATCTCTACGAGCAGTACTTC. Protein product: CASRHRENLYEQYF. V is TRBV27 and J is TRBJ2-7, with D possibly TRBD2 on 6 matching bases. The V end lost 6 bases, the J end lost 3 bases, and 15 bases lay between the germline ends. Germline V gene lookup returns CDR1 MNHEY and CDR2 SMNVEV (reference sequence). This CDR3 contains 14 residues.

The rearrangement joins TRBV7-3 to TRBJ2-2; TRBD2 might be the D (5 bases). V dropped 5 bases and J dropped 2 bases, with 12 bases sitting between them. The CDR3 is 15 amino acids. Germline V gene data show CDR1 as SGHTA and CDR2 as FQGTGA. CDR3 sequence reads: CASSRDGVNTGELFF. DNA of the CDR3: TGTGCCAGCAGCCGCGACGGGGTTAACACCGGGGAGCTGTTTTTT.

This chain joins TRBV5-1 and TRBJ2-7; 7 nucleotides match TRBD1. Germline V gives CDR1 SGHRS, CDR2 YFSETQ. The CDR3 has 14 amino acids. V lost 4 bases to trimming and J lost 2 bases; unmatched junction nucleotides: 6. CDR3 loop: CASSEATGPYEQYF. CDR3 nucleotide sequence: TGCGCCAGCAGCGAAGCGACAGGGCCCTACGAGCAGTACTTC.

The rearrangement joins TRBV9 to TRBJ2-1; D not resolved. Per germline, CDR1 SGDLS and CDR2 YYNGEE. V was cut by 3 bases and J by 9 bases, with 19 bases left in between. The CDR3 loop spans 15 amino acids. The CDR3 loop reads CASSDPVGGTREQFF. CDR3 coding DNA: TGTGCCAGCAGCGACCCAGTTGGCGGTACGCGTGAGCAGTTCTTC.